This passage covers 20 T cell receptor beta chains from one sample sequenced in a study of T cell clonality in common variable immunodeficiency. Data came from immunoSEQ multiplex PCR; TCRdb stores just in-frame clones and leaves some out. The record shows about 40,000 clones for this sample, with no singletons present. The specimen sequenced was peripheral blood mononuclear cells. The origin of the receptors is a person aged 18 to 70 in good health.

This clone was detected only a few times. The DNA ends 3 residues before the CDR3 does, and the rest of the CDR3 is filled in from the germline J gene. This rearrangement joins TRBV5-1 to TRBJ2-3, with TRBD2 matching over 10 bases. The CDR3 is made up of 16 amino acids. Per the germline V gene, CDR1 is SGHRS and CDR2 is YFSETQ. The CDR3 bases that were read are TGCGCCAGCAGCTTAGGGCTAGCGGGAGTTCAAGAGACG. Translation gives CASSLGLAGVQET. The entire CDR3 protein is CASSLGLAGVQETQYF.

This clone showed up many times. From the germline J gene comes the end of the CDR3, since the read stops 3 residues before it. This chain links TRBV5-4 with TRBJ2-2, with 12 bases fitting TRBD1. V was clipped by 3 bases and J by 8 bases; unmatched bases: 8. Germline lookup yields CDR1 SGHNT and CDR2 YYREEE (reference sequence). CDR3 length: 16 residues. The part of the CDR3 DNA that was read is TGTGCCAGCAGCTACCCGGGACAGGGGGCGGGAGGGGAG. Its translation is CASSYPGQGAGGE. The full CDR3 is CASSYPGQGAGGELFF.

This clone was picked up many times. The read finishes 3 residues shy of the CDR3 end, and the germline J gene is used to complete it. V is TRBV20-1 and J is TRBJ1-1, with D maybe TRBD1 (6 bases). The germline CDR1 and CDR2 sequences are DFQATT and SNEGSKA (reference sequence). This CDR3 contains 12 residues. The CDR3 loop is CSARKGDRGAFF. The part of the CDR3 DNA that was read is TGCAGTGCTAGAAAGGGGGATAGAGGC.

A note on this clone: The read gets to within 3 residues of the CDR3 end, and the germline J gene fills in the rest. The chain combines TRBV19 with TRBJ2-4, with TRBD1 as a possible D gene (6 bases). Germline CDR1 reads LNHDA; CDR2 reads SQIVND (reference sequence). CDR3 length equals 16 residues. The CDR3 here is CASTSQGQSTNYGQYF. The DNA read from the CDR3 is TGTGCCAGTACCTCACAGGGCCAATCTACTAACTATGGT.

This clone was observed at least ten times. The CDR3 goes on 3 residues after the read ends, and that part is filled in from the germline J gene. The V call is TRBV5-4, the J call TRBJ2-7; 10 nucleotides agree with TRBD1. In germline, CDR1 is SGHNT, CDR2 YYREEE (reference sequence). The CDR3 sequence is 16 residues long. Trimming removed 2 bases from V and 3 bases from J; junction bases left unmatched: 8. The part of the CDR3 DNA that was read is TGTGCCAGCAGCTTAATTGGGACAGGGGACGGCTACGAG. This gives the protein CASSLIGTGDGYE. The whole CDR3 sequence reads CASSLIGTGDGYEQYF. The full variable domain, rest sourced from reference TRBV5-4 and TRBJ2-7, is ETGVTQSPTHLIKTRGQQVTLRCSSQSGHNTVSWYQQALGQGPQFIFQYYREEENGRGNFPPRFSGLQFPNYSSELNVNALELDDSALYLCASSLIGTGDGYEQYFGPGTRLTVT.

Many counts were recorded for this clone. The CDR3 end lies 3 residues beyond the end of the read and is filled in from the germline J gene. The rearrangement uses TRBV20-1 and TRBJ2-1; TRBD2 is a possible D gene (6 bases). Germline CDR1 DFQATT, CDR2 SNEGSKA (reference sequence). The CDR3 sequence is 15 residues long. Deletions cut 5 bases from V and 2 bases from J, with 16 bases between. The CDR3 here is CSAGTLLLAYNEQFF. The covered CDR3 bases are TGCAGTGCTGGGACTCTACTTCTCGCCTACAATGAG.

In this sample, this clone turned up many times. The CDR3 extends 3 residues past the end of the read, so its final part is completed from the germline J gene. The V call is TRBV7-3, the J call TRBJ1-1; a weak D match, TRBD1 (6 bases). The germline CDR1 and CDR2 sequences are SGHTA and FQGTGA. This CDR3 is 18 amino acids long. The CDR3 loop is CASRLTPHHRAWLSEAFF. The CDR3 DNA, read in part, is TGTGCAAGTCGCTTAACCCCGCATCACAGGGCTTGGTTGAGTGAA.

This clone was detected ten times or more. Incomplete CDR3 DNA: TGCGCCAGCAGCCCCAATCTCGGACTAGCCTACGAG. Residues: CASSPNLGLAYE. The whole CDR3 protein reads CASSPNLGLAYEQYF. This rearrangement joins TRBV4-1 to TRBJ2-7, with TRBD2 matching over 7 bases. The CDR3 end lies 3 residues beyond the end of the read and is filled in from the germline J gene. The CDR3 covers 15 residues. Trimming at V came to 4 bases and at J to 2 bases, leaving 8 bases not matched to a gene. CDR1 is MGHRA, CDR2 YSYEKL, per germline.

This clone came up many times. The CDR3 end is not reached by the read, which stops 3 residues before it; the germline J gene fills it in. V gene TRBV20-1 combines with J gene TRBJ2-7, with 9 bases matching TRBD1. There are 14 residues in the CDR3. The ends lost 2 bases at V and 4 bases at J; junction bases unmatched: 6. Germline V gene sequence: CDR1 DFQATT, CDR2 SNEGSKA (reference sequence). The CDR3 sequence: CSARSRDREYEQYF. Partial CDR3 DNA: TGCAGTGCTAGATCTCGGGACAGGGAATACGAG.

This clone was seen more than once but under ten times. At one of its ends the junction is not consistent with the germline gene, which may arise from a read error. Coverage ceases 3 residues before the CDR3 finishes, and the germline J gene fills in the end. The rearrangement uses TRBV7-2 and TRBJ1-4, with a possible D match to TRBD1 (6 bases). The CDR3 covers 16 residues. CDR1 is SGHTA, CDR2 FQGNSA, per germline. The part of the CDR3 DNA that was read is TGTGCCAGCAGCCTAGCGGGGGCTTCAACTAATGAAAAA. Translation: CASSLAGASTNEK. In full, the CDR3 is CASSLAGASTNEKLFF.

This clone was counted a few times. The read halts 3 residues ahead of the CDR3 end, with the missing end drawn from the germline J gene. The chain employs TRBV5-6 and TRBJ1-5; 7 bases agree with TRBD1. V dropped 0 bases and J dropped 6; count of bases not matched to a gene: 3. The germline V gene encodes CDR1 SGHDT and CDR2 YYEEEE. CDR3 size: 14 residues. The CDR3 sequence: CASSLEGGSQPQHF. CDR3 DNA (partial): TGTGCCAGCAGCTTGGAAGGGGGCAGTCAGCCC.

This clone was counted ten times or more. The read halts 3 residues ahead of the CDR3 end, with the missing end drawn from the germline J gene. The chain combines TRBV7-2 with TRBJ2-3, with D unresolved. Germline V gene data show CDR1 as SGHTA and CDR2 as FQGNSA. Trimming removed 3 bases at V and 3 bases at J, with 10 bases between. The CDR3 contains 14 residues. CDR3 loop: CASSLSTGTDTQYF. The sequenced CDR3 bases are TGTGCCAGCAGCTTGTCCACGGGTACAGATACG.

As for this clone: The read falls 3 residues short of the CDR3 end, and the missing part is taken from the germline J gene. The genes are TRBV7-9 and TRBJ1-2, with no clear D. There are 14 residues in the CDR3. Germline lookup yields CDR1 SEHNR and CDR2 FQNEAQ (reference sequence). Here the CDR3 reads CASSLGTSPYDYTF. CDR3 bases read: TGTGCCAGCAGCTTAGGAACGAGTCCCTACGAC.

This clone was recorded many times. The CDR3 end is not reached by the read, which stops 3 residues before it; the germline J gene fills it in. This sequence joins TRBV20-1 and TRBJ1-1, with D hard to call. Trimming pared 6 bases from V and 1 base from J, leaving 9 bases between. Germline V CDR1 and CDR2: DFQATT, SNEGSKA (reference sequence). There are 12 residues in the CDR3. CDR3 loop: CSAALRNTEAFF. The sequenced part of the CDR3 DNA is TGCAGTGCAGCTTTAAGGAACACTGAA.

A remark on this clone: The CDR3 extends 3 residues past the end of the read, so its final part is completed from the germline J gene. This rearrangement joins TRBV18 to TRBJ1-2; 8 bases align to TRBD1. This CDR3 spans 14 amino acids. Looked up from germline, CDR1 is KGHSH and CDR2 is LQKENI. The CDR3 sequence: CASSVGQGSVDYTF. CDR3 DNA (partial): TGTGCCAGCTCAGTAGGACAGGGCTCGGTCGAC.

At least ten counts were recorded for this clone. Read coverage stops 3 residues before the CDR3 terminus; the germline J gene supplies the remainder. This chain connects TRBV6-2 or TRBV6-3 to TRBJ1-1, with 7 positions matching TRBD1. Unmatched junction bases numbered 9, after V lost 7 bases and J lost 1 base. This CDR3 contains 15 residues. Germline lookup yields CDR1 MNHEY and CDR2 SVGEGT. CDR3 bases read: TGTGCCAGCAAGGGGAACAGGGGTGGGAACACTGAA. This gives the protein CASKGNRGGNTE. The CDR3 in full is CASKGNRGGNTEAFF.

There are many counts of this clone. Coverage ceases 3 residues before the CDR3 finishes, and the germline J gene fills in the end. This rearrangement joins TRBV5-8 to TRBJ2-3, with 14 bases fitting TRBD2. The CDR3 runs 15 residues. Germline lookup yields CDR1 SGHTS and CDR2 YDEGEE. CDR3 DNA (partial): TGTGCCAGCAGCTTAGGACTAGCGGGAGGAGGTTCG. This translates into CASSLGLAGGGS. The CDR3, in full, reads CASSLGLAGGGSQYF.

Ten or more counts support this clone. From the germline J gene comes the end of the CDR3, since the read stops 3 residues before it. V is TRBV6-1 and J is TRBJ2-1, with TRBD2 identical over 10 bases. Germline V CDR1 and CDR2: MNHNS, SASEGT. Losses at the gene ends were 3 bases for V and 7 bases for J; bases not matched to a gene: 6. The CDR3 has 15 residues. The CDR3: CASSDLAGVGNEQFF. CDR3 bases read: TGTGCCAGCAGTGACCTAGCGGGAGTCGGAAATGAG.

This clone was detected ten times or more. Coverage ceases 3 residues before the CDR3 finishes, and the germline J gene fills in the end. The gene calls are TRBV9 and TRBJ1-1, with TRBD1 as a possible D gene (6 bases). V was clipped by 4 bases and J by 4 bases, with 20 bases between them. The CDR3 is 16 amino acids. The germline CDR1 and CDR2 sequences are SGDLS and YYNGEE. The CDR3 spells CASSRDPLGAGTEAFF. The sequenced CDR3 bases are TGTGCCAGCAGCCGAGACCCGTTGGGGGCGGGCACTGAA.

This clone was picked up many times. From the germline J gene comes the end of the CDR3, since the read stops 3 residues before it. The chain joins TRBV20-1 to TRBJ1-4; TRBD1 aligns across 8 bases. The trim removed 5 bases at V and 7 bases at J, leaving 18 bases unmatched. This CDR3 is 17 amino acids long. Germline V gene lookup returns CDR1 DFQATT and CDR2 SNEGSKA (reference sequence). CDR3 sequence: CSAALTGALLEIEKLFF. The CDR3 bases that were read are TGCAGTGCTGCCCTGACAGGGGCGTTATTAGAGATTGAAAAA.